The 22 T cell receptor beta chains listed next were all sequenced from one sample in a study of T cells in Graves' hyperthyroidism and ophthalmopathy. The TCR beta CDR3 regions underwent amplification using RNA transcripts as the source. The study used the HTBI primer set for a first-round RT-PCR of the TCR CDR3. TCRdb fed the multiplex PCR reads into MiXCR, producing one record per CDR3 protein. The repertoire holds hundreds of thousands of distinct CDR3 sequences, with 14% as singletons. The source material was blood. The receptors were gathered from a young woman with Graves' hyperthyroidism.

This clonotype was recorded a few times. The CDR3 nucleotides read TGTGCCAGCAGCTATCCGCATCCGAGCGGGCAGTTCTTC. Translation: CASSYPHPSGQFF. The V and J genes are TRBV5-6 and TRBJ2-1, with a possible D match to TRBD2 (5 bases). CDR1 is SGHDT and CDR2 is YYEEEE in the germline V gene. V lost 3 bases and J lost 12, with 16 bases in between. CDR3 length equals 13 residues.

V usage is TRBV3-1 and J usage is TRBJ2-1; TRBD2 is a possible D gene (6 bases). V gave up 6 bases and J gave up 6 bases, with 21 bases separating them. In germline, CDR1 is LGHDT, CDR2 YNNKEL (reference sequence). This CDR3 region has 16 residues. The DNA of the CDR3 is TGTGCCAGCAGAGGATGGGGCAGGAGGGCCTCCAATGAGCAGTTCTTC. This sequence encodes CASRGWGRRASNEQFF.

This clonotype was found many times. The J gene is TRBJ2-1, the V gene TRBV18; D may be TRBD2 (5 bases). Trimming left V 1 base short and J 8 bases short, with 21 bases between. CDR3 length: 17 residues. Germline CDR1 reads KGHSH; CDR2 reads LQKENI. CDR3 loop: CASSPRLGADRHHEQFF. The CDR3, as DNA: TGTGCCAGCTCACCACGTCTGGGAGCCGACCGTCATCATGAGCAGTTCTTC. Combining the CDR3 with reference TRBV18 and TRBJ2-1 gives the whole variable domain NAGVMQNPRHLVRRRGQEARLRCSPMKGHSHVYWYRQLPEEGLKFMVYLQKENIIDESGMPKERFSAEFPKEGPSILRIQQVVRGDSAAYFCASSPRLGADRHHEQFFGPGTRLTVL.

This chain connects TRBV7-3 to TRBJ2-2; 7 nucleotides agree with TRBD1. This CDR3 is 16 amino acids long. CDR1 is SGHTA and CDR2 is FQGTGA in the germline V gene. After removal of 3 bases from V and 4 bases from J, the junction contained 8 bases not matched to a gene. The DNA for the CDR3 is TGTGCCAGCAGCTTTAGGGGCAGGGGGAGCACCGGGGAGCTGTTTTTT. Protein sequence: CASSFRGRGSTGELFF.

The chain has TRBV18 and TRBJ2-6; unclear D gene. The germline gives CDR1 KGHSH, CDR2 LQKENI. Trimming stripped 3 bases from V and 4 bases from J, with 10 bases between. This CDR3 is built from 15 residues. DNA for the CDR3: TGTGCCAGCTCACCTGAGCTCGGGGGGGCCAACGTCCTGACTTTC. It encodes CASSPELGGANVLTF.

This clonotype has just a few counts. In DNA, the CDR3 is TGCGCCAGCAGCCCGCCGGGACAAAAGAGTCCCGGGGAGCTGTTTTTT. Translation gives CASSPPGQKSPGELFF. This chain links TRBV4-1 with TRBJ2-2, with a tentative D call TRBD1 (6 bases). From germline, CDR1 is MGHRA and CDR2 YSYEKL. CDR3 length: 16 residues. The V gene lost 4 bases and the J gene lost 6 bases, with 18 bases spanning the gap.

V and J are TRBV28 and TRBJ1-2, with unresolved D. The CDR3 consists of 11 residues. V was trimmed by 2 bases and J by 6 bases, leaving 4 bases between them. Germline loops: CDR1 MDHEN, CDR2 SYDVKM. CDR3 in DNA: TGTGCCAGCAGTTTAATTGATGGCTACACCTTC. Translated: CASSLIDGYTF.

The chain uses TRBV20-1 and TRBJ1-2; TRBD1 agrees at 9 bases. The CDR3 length is 15 residues. With 3 bases clipped from V and 5 bases from J, the junction kept 10 bases outside the gene matches. Germline CDR1 is DFQATT and CDR2 is SNEGSKA (reference sequence). CDR3 sequence (DNA): TGCAGTGCTAGTACAGGGGGCGCATTCTGGTATGGCTACACCTTC. Residues: CSASTGGAFWYGYTF.

Only a few counts were recorded for this clonotype. The chain couples TRBV28 to TRBJ2-1; D is ambiguous. V was clipped by 6 bases and J by 9 bases, with 12 bases between them. Per the germline V gene, CDR1 is MDHEN and CDR2 is SYDVKM. The CDR3 covers 12 residues. CDR3: CASRAWVSEQFF. The DNA of the CDR3 is TGTGCCAGCAGGGCCTGGGTTTCTGAGCAGTTCTTC. Looking up the rest from reference TRBV28 and TRBJ2-1 gives the full variable domain: DVKVTQSSRYLVKRTGEKVFLECVQDMDHENMFWYRQDPGLGLRLIYFSYDVKMKEKGDIPEGYSVSREKKERFSLILESASTNQTSMYLCASRAWVSEQFFGPGTRLTVL.

The genes are TRBV30 and TRBJ2-2; D is perhaps TRBD2 (5 bases). Trimming pared 3 bases from V and 0 bases from J, leaving 8 bases between. Germline V CDR1 and CDR2: GTSNPN, SVGIG (reference sequence). The CDR3 is 14 residues long. The CDR3 DNA is TGTGCCTGGAGAGACTACCCGAACACCGGGGAGCTGTTTTTT. Residues: CAWRDYPNTGELFF. Using reference TRBV30 and TRBJ2-2 for the parts outside the CDR3, the full variable domain is SQTIHQWPATLVQPVGSPLSLECTVEGTSNPNLYWYRQAAGRGLQLLFYSVGIGQISSEVPQNLSASRPQDRQFILSSKKLLLSDSGFYLCAWRDYPNTGELFFGEGSRLTVL.

There are a few counts of this clonotype. V is TRBV14 and J is TRBJ1-2; tentative D call: TRBD1 (5 bases). V lost 0 bases and J 8 bases, leaving 10 bases between the germline ends. The CDR3 sequence is 13 residues long. CDR1 SGHDN and CDR2 FVKESK come from the germline V gene. The CDR3 coding sequence is TGTGCCAGCAGCCAAGATCCCAGGGACGGCTACACCTTC. It codes for CASSQDPRDGYTF.

Many counts were recorded for this clonotype. The chain combines TRBV12-3 or TRBV12-4 with TRBJ1-1; D is possibly TRBD1 (6 bases). The V end was cut by 3 bases, the J end by 5 bases, with 13 bases between. This CDR3 region has 14 residues. The CDR3 region is CASSFGRGGTEAFF. CDR3 nucleotides: TGTGCCAGCAGTTTCGGCAGGGGTGGAACTGAAGCTTTCTTT.

Many counts were recorded for this clonotype. J is TRBJ1-1 and V is TRBV20-1; 8 bases align to TRBD1. The CDR3 is 13 amino acids. Unmatched junction bases numbered 2, after V lost 5 bases and J lost 0 bases. The germline CDR1 and CDR2 sequences are DFQATT and SNEGSKA (reference sequence). CDR3 nucleotides: TGCAGTGCTGGACAGGGATTGAACACTGAAGCTTTCTTT. Protein sequence: CSAGQGLNTEAFF.

The chain employs TRBV14 and TRBJ2-7; 9 nucleotides align to TRBD1. This CDR3 is built from 16 residues. The J segment lost 0 bases and the V segment lost 0 bases, leaving 3 bases of the junction unmatched. Germline V gene lookup returns CDR1 SGHDN and CDR2 FVKESK. CDR3 coding DNA: TGTGCCAGCAGCCAAGAACCGGGACAGGGCTCCTACGAGCAGTACTTC. Translation: CASSQEPGQGSYEQYF.

Concerning this clonotype: This may be a read error, as it is one base from a much larger clone. The chain uses TRBV2 and TRBJ2-3, with TRBD2 matching 10 bases. The germline V gene has CDR1 SNHLY and CDR2 FYNNEI. Losses at the gene ends were 9 bases for V and 1 base for J; bases not matched to a gene: 4. This CDR3 comprises 14 residues. Here the CDR3 reads CARLAGIGTDTQYF. The CDR3 DNA sequence: TGTGCCAGACTAGCGGGAATAGGCACAGATACGCAGTATTTT.

The rearrangement joins TRBV7-9 to TRBJ2-2; 12 nucleotides match TRBD2. Losses at the gene ends were 6 bases for V and 4 bases for J; bases not matched to a gene: 6. Germline lookup yields CDR1 SEHNR and CDR2 FQNEAQ (reference sequence). This CDR3 spans 16 amino acids. This CDR3 reads CASRDGTSGPTGELFF. CDR3 coding DNA: TGTGCCAGCAGGGACGGGACTAGCGGGCCCACCGGGGAGCTGTTTTTT.

The chain joins TRBV5-6 to TRBJ2-1; the match to TRBD1 covers 9 bases. This CDR3 has 14 amino acids. CDR1 and CDR2 (germline): SGHDT, YYEEEE. V trimming: 3 bases; J trimming: 8 bases; junction bases outside the gene matches: 6. The DNA for the CDR3 is TGTGCCAGCAGCTGGGGGACAGGGCGCGATGAGCAGTTCTTC. Protein product: CASSWGTGRDEQFF.

This clonotype came up a few times. This chain connects TRBV2 to TRBJ2-2; 8 positions agree with TRBD2. Germline values: CDR1 SNHLY, CDR2 FYNNEI. V lost 7 bases, J lost 0 bases, and 4 bases stayed unmatched. CDR3 length equals 15 residues. In DNA form, the CDR3 reads TGTGCCAGCAAACGGGGACTAGCGAACACCGGGGAGCTGTTTTTT. Its protein is CASKRGLANTGELFF.

This chain links TRBV29-1 with TRBJ2-1; possibly TRBD2 for D (6 bases). Germline loops: CDR1 SQVTM, CDR2 ANQGSEA. The V end lost 3 bases, the J end lost 7 bases, and 16 bases lay between the germline ends. There are 14 residues in the CDR3. The CDR3: CSVDTGVTVNEQFF. CDR3 DNA: TGCAGCGTTGACACGGGAGTCACGGTAAATGAGCAGTTCTTC.

The V and J genes are TRBV7-8 and TRBJ2-1; D is undetermined. Germline V lookup: CDR1 SGHVS, CDR2 FQNEAQ. The germline V and J ends were trimmed by 7 bases and 2 bases, with 15 bases remaining between them. There are 15 residues in the CDR3. CDR3 region: CASIPAVGPYNEQFF. The CDR3 DNA is TGTGCCAGCATCCCAGCTGTTGGCCCCTACAATGAGCAGTTCTTC.

This sequence joins TRBV6-2 or TRBV6-3 and TRBJ2-1; D gene uncertain. Trimming cost V 2 bases and J 8 bases, with 7 bases left between them. Germline values: CDR1 MNHEY, CDR2 SVGEGT. This CDR3 has 12 amino acids. Written as DNA, the CDR3 is TGTGCCAGCAGTTACCTCGACGATGAGCAGTTCTTC. Encoded protein: CASSYLDDEQFF.

This clonotype was recorded a few times. The V call is TRBV29-1, the J call TRBJ2-1, with D maybe TRBD2 (6 bases). This CDR3 comprises 14 residues. V lost 3 bases and J lost 8, with 17 bases in between. Germline assignment: CDR1 SQVTM and CDR2 ANQGSEA. The CDR3, as DNA: TGCAGCGTTGATAAGGGTGACGGGGGACATGAGCAGTTCTTC. Translated: CSVDKGDGGHEQFF.